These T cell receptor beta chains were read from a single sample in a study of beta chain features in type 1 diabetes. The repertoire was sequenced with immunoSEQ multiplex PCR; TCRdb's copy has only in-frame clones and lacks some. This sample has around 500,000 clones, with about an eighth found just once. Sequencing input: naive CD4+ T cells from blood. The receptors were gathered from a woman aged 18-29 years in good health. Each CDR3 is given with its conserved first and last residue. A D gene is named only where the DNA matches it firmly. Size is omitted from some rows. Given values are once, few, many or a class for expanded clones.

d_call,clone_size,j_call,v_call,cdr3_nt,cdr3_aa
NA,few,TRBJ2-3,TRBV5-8,TGTGCCAGCAGCCTAGGTGGTGTAAGCACAGATACGCAGTATTTT,CASSLGGVSTDTQYF
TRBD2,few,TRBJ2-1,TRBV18,TGTGCCAGCTCACCCCAGAAGTTACTAGCGGGAAATGGAGAGCAGTTCTTC,CASSPQKLLAGNGEQFF
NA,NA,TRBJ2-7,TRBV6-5,TGTGCCAGCAGTTACTCGCCAGGGAAATACGAGCAGTACTTC,CASSYSPGKYEQYF
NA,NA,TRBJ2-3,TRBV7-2,TGTGCCAGCAGCTCTTTACCGGGGAGTACAGATACGCAGTATTTT,CASSSLPGSTDTQYF
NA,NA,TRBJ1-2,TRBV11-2,TGTGCCAGCAGCCCCTTAGGGGGCTACACCTTC,CASSPLGGYTF
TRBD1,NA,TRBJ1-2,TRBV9,TGTGCCAGCAGCGCCTCCTTCCGGGACAGGGATGGCTACACCTTC,CASSASFRDRDGYTF
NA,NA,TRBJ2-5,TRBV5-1,TGCGCCAGCAGCTGGGGGACGGAAGAGACCCAGTACTTC,CASSWGTEETQYF
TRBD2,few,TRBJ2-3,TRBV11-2,TGTGCCAGCAGCTTACGGGCGGGAGGATATGAAGATACGCAGTATTTT,CASSLRAGGYEDTQYF
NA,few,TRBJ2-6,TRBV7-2,TGTGCCAGCAGCTTAGGTGGGGGCCTCTTTGGGGCCAACGTCCTGACTTTC,CASSLGGGLFGANVLTF
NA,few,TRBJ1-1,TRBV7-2,TGTGCCAGCAGCTCAAAGCGGGTGGGGGGCACTGAAGCTTTCTTT,CASSSKRVGGTEAFF
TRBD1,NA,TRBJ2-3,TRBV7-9,TGTGCCGGGGGACAGGGGAGCACAGATACGCAGTATTTT,CAGGQGSTDTQYF
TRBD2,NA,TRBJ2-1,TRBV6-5,TGTGCCAGCAGTTACACTAGCGGGGGGGCGTTTGAGCAGTTCTTC,CASSYTSGGAFEQFF
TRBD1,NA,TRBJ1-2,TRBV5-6,TGTGCCAGCAGCCGGACAGGGAGAAGCTATGGCTACACCTTC,CASSRTGRSYGYTF
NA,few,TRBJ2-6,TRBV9,TGTGCCAGCAGCTTGGGTGGCTCTGGGGCCAACGTCCTGACTTTC,CASSLGGSGANVLTF
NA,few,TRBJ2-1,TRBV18,TGTGCCAGCTCACCATTAGCCGATAGTGAGCAGTTCTTC,CASSPLADSEQFF
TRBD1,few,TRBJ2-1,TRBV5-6,TGTGCCAGCAGCCAGCAGGGGGCGAATGAGCAGTTCTTC,CASSQQGANEQFF
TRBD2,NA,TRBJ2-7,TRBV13,TGTGCCAGCAGCTCACGGACTAGCGGGAAGGAGCAGTACTTC,CASSSRTSGKEQYF
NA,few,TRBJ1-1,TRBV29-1,TGCAGCGTTACTTCGCCAGCGAACACTGAAGCTTTCTTT,CSVTSPANTEAFF
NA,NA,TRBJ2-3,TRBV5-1,TGCGCCAGCAGCTGGGGGGACCGCCTGGGTACAGATACGCAGTATTTT,CASSWGDRLGTDTQYF
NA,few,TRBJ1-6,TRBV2,TGTGCCAGCAGCAAACAGGGATGGAGTTCACCCCTCCACTTT,CASSKQGWSSPLHF